This is a list of T cell receptor beta chains from one sample in a study of PD-L1 blockade in urothelial cancer. Data came from immunoSEQ multiplex PCR; TCRdb stores just in-frame clones and leaves some out. The data hold around 66,000 clones, with 88% observed a single time. Sample: PBMCs, taken around atezolizumab (anti-PD-L1) treatment. The receptor set was obtained from a man between 60 and 75 years old with urothelial cancer. Both conserved end residues are part of each CDR3. D genes are given only for firm matches. Only some rows state a clone size, as once, few, many or a class for expanded clones.

j_call: TRBJ1-2
v_call: TRBV28
clone_size: -
d_call: TRBD1
cdr3_aa: CASSVLRDREGYTF
cdr3_nt: TGTGCCAGCAGTGTTCTCCGGGACAGGGAGGGCTACACCTTC

j_call: TRBJ1-6
v_call: TRBV27
clone_size: -
d_call: -
cdr3_aa: CASISFLF
cdr3_nt: TGTGCCAGCATTTCGTTCCTCTTT

j_call: TRBJ2-1
v_call: TRBV7-2
clone_size: -
d_call: TRBD2
cdr3_aa: CASSLTGGLNEQFF
cdr3_nt: TGTGCCAGCAGCTTAACGGGGGGGCTGAATGAGCAGTTCTTC

j_call: TRBJ2-7
v_call: TRBV11-2
clone_size: -
d_call: -
cdr3_aa: CASSSQGYEQYF
cdr3_nt: TGTGCCAGCAGCTCACAGGGATACGAGCAGTACTTC

j_call: TRBJ1-5
v_call: TRBV7-8
clone_size: -
d_call: -
cdr3_aa: CASSADRRNQPQHF
cdr3_nt: TGTGCCAGCAGCGCAGACAGGAGGAATCAGCCCCAGCATTTT

j_call: TRBJ2-2
v_call: TRBV11-1
clone_size: -
d_call: -
cdr3_aa: CASTTRGANTGELFF
cdr3_nt: TGTGCCAGCACCACAAGGGGCGCAAACACCGGGGAGCTGTTTTTT

j_call: TRBJ1-3
v_call: TRBV5-6
clone_size: once
d_call: -
cdr3_aa: CASRLPSAAKKERHTIYF
cdr3_nt: TGTGCCAGCAGGCTCCCCAGCGCGGCGAAAAAGGAGCGACACACCATATATTTT

j_call: TRBJ1-1
v_call: TRBV11-3
clone_size: -
d_call: TRBD1
cdr3_aa: CASSLDPGTGVYAFF
cdr3_nt: TGTGCCAGCAGCTTAGATCCTGGGACAGGGGTTTATGCTTTCTTT

j_call: TRBJ2-1
v_call: TRBV10-1
clone_size: -
d_call: -
cdr3_aa: CASSESGRPYNEQFF
cdr3_nt: TGCGCCAGCAGTGAGTCGGGCAGGCCCTACAATGAGCAGTTCTTC

j_call: TRBJ1-5
v_call: TRBV6-5
clone_size: -
d_call: TRBD1
cdr3_aa: CASSYRGRVSNQPQHF
cdr3_nt: TGTGCCAGCAGCTACAGGGGGCGGGTCAGCAATCAGCCCCAGCATTTT

j_call: TRBJ2-7
v_call: TRBV30
clone_size: -
d_call: TRBD2
cdr3_aa: CAWTPGLEGYEQYF
cdr3_nt: TGTGCCTGGACACCGGGACTAGAAGGGTACGAGCAGTACTTC

j_call: TRBJ1-1
v_call: TRBV10-3
clone_size: few
d_call: -
cdr3_aa: CAISDSRGTEAFF
cdr3_nt: TGTGCCATCAGTGACTCAAGAGGGACTGAAGCTTTCTTT

j_call: TRBJ2-6
v_call: TRBV12-2
clone_size: -
d_call: -
cdr3_aa: CASRLFPWDRTSGANVLTF
cdr3_nt: TGTGCAAGTCGCTTATTCCCTTGGGACAGGACGTCTGGGGCCAACGTCCTGACTTTC

j_call: TRBJ2-1
v_call: TRBV30
clone_size: -
d_call: TRBD2
cdr3_aa: CAWREVFGGSDNEQFF
cdr3_nt: TGTGCCTGGAGGGAAGTATTCGGCGGGAGCGACAATGAGCAGTTCTTC